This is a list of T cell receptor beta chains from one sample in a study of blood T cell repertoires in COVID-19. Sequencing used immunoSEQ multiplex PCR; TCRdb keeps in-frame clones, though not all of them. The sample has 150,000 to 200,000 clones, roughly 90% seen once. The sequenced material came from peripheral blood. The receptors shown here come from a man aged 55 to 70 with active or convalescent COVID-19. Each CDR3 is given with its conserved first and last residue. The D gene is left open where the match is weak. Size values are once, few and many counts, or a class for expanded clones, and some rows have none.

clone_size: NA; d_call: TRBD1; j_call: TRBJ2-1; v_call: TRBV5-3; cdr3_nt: TGTGCCAGAAGCCATGACAGGGGACTTCCCTACAATGAGCAGTTCTTC; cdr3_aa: CARSHDRGLPYNEQFF
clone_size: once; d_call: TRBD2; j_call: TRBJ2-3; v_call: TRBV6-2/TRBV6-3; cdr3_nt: TGTGCCAGCAGTTACTCGGGACTAGCGGGGGGTCCGCCTAGCACAGATACGCAGTATTTT; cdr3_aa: CASSYSGLAGGPPSTDTQYF
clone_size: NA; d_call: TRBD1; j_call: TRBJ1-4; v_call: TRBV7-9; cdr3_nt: TGTGCCAGCAGCGACCGACAGGGGAGCACAACTAATGAAAAACTGTTTTTT; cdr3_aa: CASSDRQGSTTNEKLFF
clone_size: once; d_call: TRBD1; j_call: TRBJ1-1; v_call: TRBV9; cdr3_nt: TGTGCCAGCAGCCCCGGACAGGGAAGAGGCAACACTGAAGCTTTCTTT; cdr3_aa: CASSPGQGRGNTEAFF
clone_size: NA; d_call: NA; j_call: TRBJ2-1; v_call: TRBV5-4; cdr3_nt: TGTGCCAGCTCGAGGGGGGGGGCCTCCTACAATGAGCAGTTCTTC; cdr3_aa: CASSRGGASYNEQFF
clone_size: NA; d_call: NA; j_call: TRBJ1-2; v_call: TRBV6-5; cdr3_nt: TGTGCCAGCAGTTACTACAGAGGGTCTAACTATGGCTACACCTTC; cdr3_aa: CASSYYRGSNYGYTF
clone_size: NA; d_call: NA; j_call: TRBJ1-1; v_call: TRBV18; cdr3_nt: TGTGCCAGCTCACCAACAGGGTCGGCTAGCCCTGAAGCTTTCTTT; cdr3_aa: CASSPTGSASPEAFF
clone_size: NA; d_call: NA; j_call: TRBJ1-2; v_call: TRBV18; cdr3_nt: TGTGCCAGCTCACTCCCGGACAGTAACTATGGCTACACCTTC; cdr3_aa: CASSLPDSNYGYTF
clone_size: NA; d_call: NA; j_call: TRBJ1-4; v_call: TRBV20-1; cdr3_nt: TGCAGTGCTAGGCTTCAGGAAAAACTGTTTTTT; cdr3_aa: CSARLQEKLFF
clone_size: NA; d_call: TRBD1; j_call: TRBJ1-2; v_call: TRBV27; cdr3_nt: TGTGCCAGCAGCCCCAGACAGGGGTATGGCTACACCTTC; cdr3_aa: CASSPRQGYGYTF
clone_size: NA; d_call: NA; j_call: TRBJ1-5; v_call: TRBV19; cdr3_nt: TGTGCCAGTACCCTAGGGAGGGAAGGTCAGCCCCAGCATTTT; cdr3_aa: CASTLGREGQPQHF
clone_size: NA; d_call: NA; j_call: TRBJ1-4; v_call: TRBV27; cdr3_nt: TGTGCCAGCAGTCTTAACCGACGGACAGTGGGGTATGAAAAACTGTTTTTT; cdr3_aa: CASSLNRRTVGYEKLFF
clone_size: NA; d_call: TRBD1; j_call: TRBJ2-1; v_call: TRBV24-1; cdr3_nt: TGTGCCACGGGCGGGACAGGGGACTACAATGAGCAGTTCTTC; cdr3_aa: CATGGTGDYNEQFF
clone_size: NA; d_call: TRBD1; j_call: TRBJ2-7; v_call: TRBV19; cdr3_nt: TGTGCCAGTAGTGGCACCCCCCGGGACAGACTCTCCTACGAGCAGTACTTC; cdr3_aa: CASSGTPRDRLSYEQYF
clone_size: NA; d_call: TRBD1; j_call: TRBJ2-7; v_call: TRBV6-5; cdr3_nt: TGTGCCAGCAGTTACTCAGGGACAGCTTACGAGCAGTACTTC; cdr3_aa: CASSYSGTAYEQYF
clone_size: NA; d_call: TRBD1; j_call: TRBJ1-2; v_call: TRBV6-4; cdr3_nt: TGTGCCAGCAGTCCAGGGACAGGGGGCGGAGGCTACACCTTC; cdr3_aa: CASSPGTGGGGYTF
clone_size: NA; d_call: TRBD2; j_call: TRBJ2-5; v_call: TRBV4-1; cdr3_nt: TGCGCCAGCAGCCAAGAGGGTACGGGGGGGCCTCCCCAAGAGACCCAGTACTTC; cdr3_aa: CASSQEGTGGPPQETQYF
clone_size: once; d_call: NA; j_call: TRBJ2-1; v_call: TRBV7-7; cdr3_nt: TGTGCCAGCAGCTTACCCCCCCGCTTACTAGCTCAGGGGGATGAGCAGTTCTTC; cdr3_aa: CASSLPPRLLAQGDEQFF
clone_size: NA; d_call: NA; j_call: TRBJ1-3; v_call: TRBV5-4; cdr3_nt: TGTGCCAGCAGCCAACAGGGTAGTGGAAACACCATATATTTT; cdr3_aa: CASSQQGSGNTIYF
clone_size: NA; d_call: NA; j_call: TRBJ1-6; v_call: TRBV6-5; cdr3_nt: TGTGCCAGCAGCTACTCCAGGGCCTCGGGTATTTCACCCCTCCACTTT; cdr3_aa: CASSYSRASGISPLHF
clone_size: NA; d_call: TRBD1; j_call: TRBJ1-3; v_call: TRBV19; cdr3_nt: TGTGCCAGTAGTATAGATTTTCAGGGGGCGCGGTCAGGAAACACCATATATTTT; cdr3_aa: CASSIDFQGARSGNTIYF
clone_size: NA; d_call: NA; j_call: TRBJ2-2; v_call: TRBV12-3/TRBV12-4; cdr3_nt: TGTGCCAGCAGTTTTTTAGCCGGGGAGCTGTTTTTT; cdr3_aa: CASSFLAGELFF
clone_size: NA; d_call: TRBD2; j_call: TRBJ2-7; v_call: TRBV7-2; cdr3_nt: TGTGCCAGCAGCTTTTCCGGGACTAGCGGCTCCTACGAGCAGTACTTC; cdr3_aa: CASSFSGTSGSYEQYF
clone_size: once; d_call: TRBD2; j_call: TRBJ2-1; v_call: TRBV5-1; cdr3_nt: TGCGCCAGCAGCCGAAGCCTAGCGGGGTACAATGAGCAGTTCTTC; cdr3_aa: CASSRSLAGYNEQFF
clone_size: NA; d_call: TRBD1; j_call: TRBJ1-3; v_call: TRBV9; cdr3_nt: TGTGCCAGCAGCGCCCGTCCGACAGGGGCGGGTGGAAACACCATATATTTT; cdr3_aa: CASSARPTGAGGNTIYF
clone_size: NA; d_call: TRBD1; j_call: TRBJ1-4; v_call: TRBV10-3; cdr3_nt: TGTGCCATCAGTGAGTCTTTTAGGGACAGATTTGCAACTAATGAAAAACTGTTTTTT; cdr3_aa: CAISESFRDRFATNEKLFF
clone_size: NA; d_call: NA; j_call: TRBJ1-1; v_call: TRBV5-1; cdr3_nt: TGCGCCAGCAGCTTACAGGATTCGGGCGCTGAAGCTTTCTTT; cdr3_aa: CASSLQDSGAEAFF
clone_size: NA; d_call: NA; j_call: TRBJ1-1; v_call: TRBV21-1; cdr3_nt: TGTGCCAGCAGCCACGACAGGGGAATTAACACTGAAGCTTTCTTT; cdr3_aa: CASSHDRGINTEAFF
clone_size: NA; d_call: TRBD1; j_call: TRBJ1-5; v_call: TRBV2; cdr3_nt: TGTGCCAGCAGTGAGGTGGGACAGGGGGATTATCAGCCCCAGCATTTT; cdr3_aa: CASSEVGQGDYQPQHF
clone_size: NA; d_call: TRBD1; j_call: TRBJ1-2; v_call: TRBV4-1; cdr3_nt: TGCGCCAGCAGCCTAGATGACAGGGGGCGGCATGGCTACACCTTC; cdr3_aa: CASSLDDRGRHGYTF
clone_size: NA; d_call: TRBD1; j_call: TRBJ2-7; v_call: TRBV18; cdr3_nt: TGTGCCAGCTCACCTGCAGGGGGCTACGAGCAGTACTTC; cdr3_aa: CASSPAGGYEQYF
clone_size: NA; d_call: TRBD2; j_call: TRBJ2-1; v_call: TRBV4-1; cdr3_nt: TGCGCCAGCAGCCAAGAGGGGAGGGCGGATTACAATGAGCAGTTCTTC; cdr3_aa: CASSQEGRADYNEQFF
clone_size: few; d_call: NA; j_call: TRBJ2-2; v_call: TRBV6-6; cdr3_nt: TGTGCCAGCAGGCCGGGACAGAACACCGGGGAGCTGTTTTTT; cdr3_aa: CASRPGQNTGELFF
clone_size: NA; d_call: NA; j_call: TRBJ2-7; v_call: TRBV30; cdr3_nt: TGTGCCTGGAGTGTCGGAGGCGAGCAGTACTTC; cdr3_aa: CAWSVGGEQYF
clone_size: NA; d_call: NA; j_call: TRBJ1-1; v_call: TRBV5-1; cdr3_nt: TGCGCCAGCAGCTTGGGGGACCTAACAGGGATCAACACTGAAGCTTTCTTT; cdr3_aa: CASSLGDLTGINTEAFF
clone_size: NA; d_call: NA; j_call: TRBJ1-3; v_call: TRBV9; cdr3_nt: TGTGCCAGCAGCGCGGTTTCTGGAAACACCATATATTTT; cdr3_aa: CASSAVSGNTIYF
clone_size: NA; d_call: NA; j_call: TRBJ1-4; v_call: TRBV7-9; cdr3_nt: TGTGCCAGCAGCCACGGCAGTCCAGGGTATCAGGCAACTAATGAAAAACTGTTTTTT; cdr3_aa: CASSHGSPGYQATNEKLFF
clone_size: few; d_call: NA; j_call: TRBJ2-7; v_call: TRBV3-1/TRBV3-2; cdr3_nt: TGTGCCAGCAGCCAAACCGGGACTCAGAGCTCCTACGAGCAGTACTTC; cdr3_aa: CASSQTGTQSSYEQYF
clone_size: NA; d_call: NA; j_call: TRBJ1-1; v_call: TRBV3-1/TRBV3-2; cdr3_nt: TGTGCCAGCAGCTCAGAAAGTACAGCGAACACTGAAGCTTTCTTT; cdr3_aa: CASSSESTANTEAFF
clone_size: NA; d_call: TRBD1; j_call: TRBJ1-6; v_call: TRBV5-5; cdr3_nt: TGTGCCAGCAGCTTCCAGGGGGCTGGTTCATCCCTCCACTTT; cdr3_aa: CASSFQGAGSSLHF
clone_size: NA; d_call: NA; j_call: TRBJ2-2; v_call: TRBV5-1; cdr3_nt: TGCGCCAGCAGCGGCGGGACTCAGAACACCGGGGAGCTGTTTTTT; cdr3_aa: CASSGGTQNTGELFF
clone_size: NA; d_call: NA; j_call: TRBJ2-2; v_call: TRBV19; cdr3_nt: TGTGCCAGTAGATGGCGCCCAAGGGGCACCGGGGAGCTGTTTTTT; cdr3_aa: CASRWRPRGTGELFF
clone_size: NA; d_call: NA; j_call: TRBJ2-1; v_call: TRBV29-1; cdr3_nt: TGCAGCGTTCCCCCTATGACTAGCTCCTACAATGAGCAGTTCTTC; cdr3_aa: CSVPPMTSSYNEQFF
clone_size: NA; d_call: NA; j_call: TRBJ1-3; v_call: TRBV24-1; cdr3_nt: TGTGCCACCAGTGATTTTCCAGGGAAGTGTGGAAACACCATATATTTT; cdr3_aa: CATSDFPGKCGNTIYF
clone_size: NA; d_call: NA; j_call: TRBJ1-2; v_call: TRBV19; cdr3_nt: TGTGCCAGTAGGATTAACCTAGCTAACTATGGCTACACCTTC; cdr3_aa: CASRINLANYGYTF